What follows are 2 T cell receptor beta chains derived from one specimen sequenced in a study of blood T cell repertoires in COVID-19. Measured with immunoSEQ multiplex PCR; TCRdb has only the in-frame clones, and not every one. The sample consists of 81,000 or so clones, about 92% of them appearing once. What was sequenced was peripheral blood. These receptors originate from an older woman with active COVID-19.

The V gene is TRBV9, the J gene TRBJ2-1; 10 bases fit TRBD2. Germline CDR1 is SGDLS and CDR2 is YYNGEE. The CDR3 contains 16 residues. The junction had 7 bases not matched to a gene; V was cut back by 0 bases and J by 7 bases. The CDR3 spells CASSVGGLAGENEQFF. DNA of the CDR3: TGTGCCAGCAGCGTAGGGGGGCTAGCGGGAGAAAATGAGCAGTTCTTC. Full variable domain (remainder filled in from reference TRBV9 and TRBJ2-1): DSGVTQTPKHLITATGQRVTLRCSPRSGDLSVYWYQQSLDQGLQFLIQYYNGEERAKGNILERFSAQQFPDLHSELNLSSLELGDSALYFCASSVGGLAGENEQFFGPGTRLTVL.

CDR3 in DNA: TGTGCCAGCAGCTTAGCTGGGGCGGGGGGGATATACAATGAGCAGTTCTTC. It specifies CASSLAGAGGIYNEQFF. The chain carries TRBV11-2 and TRBJ2-1, with 9 nucleotides matching TRBD2. Germline CDR1 SGHAT, CDR2 FQNNGV. The CDR3 is made up of 17 amino acids. The ends lost 1 base at V and 4 bases at J; junction bases unmatched: 8.